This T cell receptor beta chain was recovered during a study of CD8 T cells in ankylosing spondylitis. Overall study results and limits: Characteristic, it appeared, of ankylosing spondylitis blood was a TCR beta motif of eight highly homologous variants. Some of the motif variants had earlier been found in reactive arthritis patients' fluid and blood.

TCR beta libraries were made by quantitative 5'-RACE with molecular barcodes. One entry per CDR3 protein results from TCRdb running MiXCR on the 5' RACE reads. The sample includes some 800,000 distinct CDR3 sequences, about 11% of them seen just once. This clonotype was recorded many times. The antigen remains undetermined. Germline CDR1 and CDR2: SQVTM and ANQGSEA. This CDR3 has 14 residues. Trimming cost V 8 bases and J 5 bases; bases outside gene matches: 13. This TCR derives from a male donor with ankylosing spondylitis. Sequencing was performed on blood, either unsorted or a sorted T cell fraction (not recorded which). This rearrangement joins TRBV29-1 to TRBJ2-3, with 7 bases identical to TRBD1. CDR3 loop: CSTRKGAEVDTQYF. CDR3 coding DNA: TGCAGCACAAGAAAGGGGGCTGAGGTAGATACGCAGTATTTT.